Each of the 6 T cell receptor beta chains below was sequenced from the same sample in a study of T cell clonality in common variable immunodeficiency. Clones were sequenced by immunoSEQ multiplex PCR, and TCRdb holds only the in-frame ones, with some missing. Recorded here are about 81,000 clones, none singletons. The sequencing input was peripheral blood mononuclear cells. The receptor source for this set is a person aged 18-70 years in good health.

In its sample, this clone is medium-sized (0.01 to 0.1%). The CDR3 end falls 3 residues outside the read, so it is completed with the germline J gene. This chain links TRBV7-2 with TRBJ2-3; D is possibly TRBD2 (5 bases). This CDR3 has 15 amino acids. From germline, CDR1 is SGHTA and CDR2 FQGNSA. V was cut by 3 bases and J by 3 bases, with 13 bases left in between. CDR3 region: CASSFEAVHTDTQYF. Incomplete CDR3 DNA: TGTGCCAGCAGCTTCGAAGCGGTTCATACAGATACG.

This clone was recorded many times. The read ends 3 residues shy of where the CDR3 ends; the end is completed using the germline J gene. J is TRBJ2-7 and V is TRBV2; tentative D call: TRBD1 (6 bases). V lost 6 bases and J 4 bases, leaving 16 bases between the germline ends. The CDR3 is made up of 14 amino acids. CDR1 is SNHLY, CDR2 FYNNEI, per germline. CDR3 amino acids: CASSLGALLYEQYF. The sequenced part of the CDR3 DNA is TGTGCCAGCAGCCTGGGGGCCCTCTTGTACGAG.

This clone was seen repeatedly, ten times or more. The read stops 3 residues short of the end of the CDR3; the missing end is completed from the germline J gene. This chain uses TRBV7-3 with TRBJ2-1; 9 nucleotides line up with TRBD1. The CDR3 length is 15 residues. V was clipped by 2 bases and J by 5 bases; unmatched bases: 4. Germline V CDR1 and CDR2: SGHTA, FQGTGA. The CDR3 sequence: CASSLYGTGHNEQFF. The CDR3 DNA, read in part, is TGTGCCAGCAGCTTATATGGGACAGGGCACAATGAG. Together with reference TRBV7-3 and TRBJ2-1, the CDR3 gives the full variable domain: GAGVSQTPSNKVTEKGKYVELRCDPISGHTALYWYRQSLGQGPEFLIYFQGTGAADDSGLPNDRFFAVRPEGSVSTLKIQRTERGDSAVYLCASSLYGTGHNEQFFGPGTRLTVL.

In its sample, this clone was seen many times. The sequenced CDR3 bases are TGTGCCATCAGCGGACTAATTAGCGGGAGGGCCCTCCCGGATACG. Its protein is CAISGLISGRALPDT. Given in full, the CDR3 is CAISGLISGRALPDTQYF. The chain employs TRBV10-3 and TRBJ2-3; 11 bases match TRBD2. The sequence runs out 3 residues before the end of the CDR3; the remainder is reconstructed from the germline J gene. V lost 6 bases, J lost 6 bases, and 17 bases stayed unmatched. This CDR3 contains 18 residues. Germline CDR1 is ENHRY and CDR2 is SYGVKD.

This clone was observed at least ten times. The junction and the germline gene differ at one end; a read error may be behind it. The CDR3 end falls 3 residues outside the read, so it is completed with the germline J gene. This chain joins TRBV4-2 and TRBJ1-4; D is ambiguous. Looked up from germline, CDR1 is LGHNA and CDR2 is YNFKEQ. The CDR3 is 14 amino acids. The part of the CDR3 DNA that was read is TGCGCCAGCAGCAAAGCCCCCACACAGCTAAAA. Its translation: CASSKAPTQLK. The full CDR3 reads CASSKAPTQLKLFF.

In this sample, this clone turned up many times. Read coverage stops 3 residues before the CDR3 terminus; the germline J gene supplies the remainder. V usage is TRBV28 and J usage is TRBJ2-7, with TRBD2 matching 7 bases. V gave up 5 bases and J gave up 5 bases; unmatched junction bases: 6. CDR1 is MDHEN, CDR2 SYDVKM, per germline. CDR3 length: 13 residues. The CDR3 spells CASSTGLWNEQYF. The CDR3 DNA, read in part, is TGTGCCAGCAGTACGGGACTATGGAACGAG.